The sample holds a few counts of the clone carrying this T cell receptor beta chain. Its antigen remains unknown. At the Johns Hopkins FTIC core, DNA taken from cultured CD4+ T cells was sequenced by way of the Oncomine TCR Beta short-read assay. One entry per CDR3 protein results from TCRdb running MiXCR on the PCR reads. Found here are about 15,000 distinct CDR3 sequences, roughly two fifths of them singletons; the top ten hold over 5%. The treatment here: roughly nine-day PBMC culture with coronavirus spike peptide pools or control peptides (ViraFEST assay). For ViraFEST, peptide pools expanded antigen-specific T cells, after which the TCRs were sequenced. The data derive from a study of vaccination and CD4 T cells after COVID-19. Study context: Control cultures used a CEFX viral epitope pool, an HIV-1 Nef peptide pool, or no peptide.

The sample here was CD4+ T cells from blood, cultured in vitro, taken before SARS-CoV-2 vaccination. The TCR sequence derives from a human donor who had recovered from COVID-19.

The DNA of the CDR3 is TGTGCCAGCAGTGACCGGGACAGGGGGGGCTACACCTTC. Encoded protein: CASSDRDRGGYTF. The chain links TRBV6-1 to TRBJ1-2; TRBD1 matches at 11 bases. The CDR3 is made up of 13 amino acids. Germline values: CDR1 MNHNS, CDR2 SASEGT. Trimming cost V 3 bases and J 8 bases; bases outside gene matches: 2.